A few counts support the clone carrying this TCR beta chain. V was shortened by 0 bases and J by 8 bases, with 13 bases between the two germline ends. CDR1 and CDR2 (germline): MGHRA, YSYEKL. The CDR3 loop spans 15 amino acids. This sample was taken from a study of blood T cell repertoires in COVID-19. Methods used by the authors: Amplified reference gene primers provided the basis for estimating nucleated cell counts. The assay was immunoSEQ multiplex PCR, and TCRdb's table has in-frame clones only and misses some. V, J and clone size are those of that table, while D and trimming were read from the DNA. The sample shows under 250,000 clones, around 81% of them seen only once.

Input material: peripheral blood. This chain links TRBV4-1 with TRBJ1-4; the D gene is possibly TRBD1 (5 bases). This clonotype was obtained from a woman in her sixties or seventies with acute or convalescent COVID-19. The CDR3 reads CASSQEGQGGEKLFF. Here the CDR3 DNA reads TGCGCCAGCAGCCAAGAAGGGCAGGGAGGCGAAAAACTGTTTTTT.